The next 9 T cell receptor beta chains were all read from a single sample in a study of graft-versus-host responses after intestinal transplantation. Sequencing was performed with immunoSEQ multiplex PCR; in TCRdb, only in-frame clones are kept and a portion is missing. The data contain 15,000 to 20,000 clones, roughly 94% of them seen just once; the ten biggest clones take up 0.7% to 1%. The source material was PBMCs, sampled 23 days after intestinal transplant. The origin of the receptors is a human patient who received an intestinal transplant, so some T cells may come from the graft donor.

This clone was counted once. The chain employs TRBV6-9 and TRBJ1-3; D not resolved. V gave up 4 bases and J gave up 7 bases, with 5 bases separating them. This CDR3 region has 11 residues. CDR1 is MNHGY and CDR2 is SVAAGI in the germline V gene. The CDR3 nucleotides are TGTGCCAGCAGTTTCGGGAACACCATATATTTT. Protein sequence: CASSFGNTIYF.

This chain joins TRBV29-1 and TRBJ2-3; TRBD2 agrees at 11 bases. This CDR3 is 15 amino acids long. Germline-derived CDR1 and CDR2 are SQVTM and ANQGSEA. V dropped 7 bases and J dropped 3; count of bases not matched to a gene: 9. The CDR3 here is CSAWTSGRVTDTQYF. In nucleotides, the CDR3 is TGCAGCGCCTGGACTAGCGGGCGGGTAACAGATACGCAGTATTTT.

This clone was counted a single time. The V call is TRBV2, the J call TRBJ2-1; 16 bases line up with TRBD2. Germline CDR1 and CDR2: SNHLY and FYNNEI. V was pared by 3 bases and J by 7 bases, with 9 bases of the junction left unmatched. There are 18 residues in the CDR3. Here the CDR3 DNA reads TGTGCCAGCAGTGATGTGGGACTAGCGGGAGGGCCGAGTAATGAGCAGTTCTTC. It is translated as CASSDVGLAGGPSNEQFF.

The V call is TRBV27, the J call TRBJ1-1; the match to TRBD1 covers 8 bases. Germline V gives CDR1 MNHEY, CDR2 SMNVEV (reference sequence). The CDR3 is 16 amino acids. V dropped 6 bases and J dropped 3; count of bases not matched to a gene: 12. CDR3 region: CASSPLRGLRDTEAFF. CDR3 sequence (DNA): TGTGCCAGCAGCCCCCTCAGGGGGCTAAGGGACACTGAAGCTTTCTTT.

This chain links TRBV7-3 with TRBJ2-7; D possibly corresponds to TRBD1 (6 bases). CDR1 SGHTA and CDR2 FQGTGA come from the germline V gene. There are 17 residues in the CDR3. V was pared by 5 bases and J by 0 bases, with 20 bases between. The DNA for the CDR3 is TGTGCCAGCAGCCACAAAACGAACAGGGAAAGCTCCTACGAGCAGTACTTC. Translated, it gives CASSHKTNRESSYEQYF. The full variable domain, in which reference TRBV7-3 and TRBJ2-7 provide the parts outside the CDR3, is GAGVSQTPSNKVTEKGKYVELRCDPISGHTALYWYRQSLGQGPEFLIYFQGTGAADDSGLPNDRFFAVRPEGSVSTLKIQRTERGDSAVYLCASSHKTNRESSYEQYFGPGTRLTVT.

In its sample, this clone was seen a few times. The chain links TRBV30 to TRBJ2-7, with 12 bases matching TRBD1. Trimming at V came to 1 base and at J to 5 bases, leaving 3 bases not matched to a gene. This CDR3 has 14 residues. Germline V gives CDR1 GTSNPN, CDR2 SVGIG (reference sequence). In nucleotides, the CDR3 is TGTGCCTGGAGTGCCGGGACAGGGGGCGACGAGCAGTACTTC. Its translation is CAWSAGTGGDEQYF. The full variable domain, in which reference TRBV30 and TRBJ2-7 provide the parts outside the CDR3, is SQTIHQWPATLVQPVGSPLSLECTVEGTSNPNLYWYRQAAGRGLQLLFYSVGIGQISSEVPQNLSASRPQDRQFILSSKKLLLSDSGFYLCAWSAGTGGDEQYFGPGTRLTVT.

DNA for the CDR3: TGTGCCAGCAGTTTATCGACAGGGCCCTACAATGAGCAGTTCTTC. Translating it yields CASSLSTGPYNEQFF. The rearrangement links TRBV28 to TRBJ2-1, with TRBD1 matching over 7 bases. This CDR3 is built from 15 residues. The V and J ends lost 1 base and 2 bases, in that order; junction bases with no gene match: 2. The germline V gene encodes CDR1 MDHEN and CDR2 SYDVKM.

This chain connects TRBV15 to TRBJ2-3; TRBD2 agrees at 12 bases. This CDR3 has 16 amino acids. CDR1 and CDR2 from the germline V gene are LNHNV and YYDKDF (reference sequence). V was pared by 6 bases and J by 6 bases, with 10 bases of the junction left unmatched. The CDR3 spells CATSKRASGREDTQYF. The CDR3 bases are TGTGCCACCAGTAAGAGGGCTAGCGGGAGGGAGGATACGCAGTATTTT.

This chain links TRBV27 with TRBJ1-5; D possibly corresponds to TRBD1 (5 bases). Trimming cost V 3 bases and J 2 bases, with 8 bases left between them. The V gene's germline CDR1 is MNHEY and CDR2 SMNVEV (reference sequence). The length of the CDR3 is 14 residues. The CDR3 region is CASSFRDGNQPQHF. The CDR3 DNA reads TGTGCCAGCAGTTTCAGGGACGGCAATCAGCCCCAGCATTTT.